Below are 27 T cell receptor beta chains sequenced from a single sample in a study of blood T cells in healthy people across ages. Using a J-beta primer mix together with a sample-barcoded 5' primer, a second PCR was run for roughly 6 to 11 cycles. TCRdb itself ran the 5' RACE reads through MiXCR, one entry per CDR3 protein. Among 800,000 or so distinct CDR3 sequences listed, approximately 67% were seen once. Material: blood. The source is a man in his thirties or forties in good health.

The chain joins TRBV6-2 or TRBV6-3 to TRBJ2-1; D is perhaps TRBD2 (6 bases). V lost 8 bases, J lost 4 bases, and 9 bases lay in between. CDR1 is MNHEY, CDR2 SVGEGT, per germline. The CDR3 has 12 amino acids. The CDR3 region is CASGGRYNEQFF. The CDR3 DNA sequence: TGTGCCAGCGGAGGGCGGTACAATGAGCAGTTCTTC.

This chain joins TRBV7-2 and TRBJ2-5; 7 bases line up with TRBD2. CDR3 length equals 15 residues. CDR1 is SGHTA and CDR2 is FQGNSA in the germline V gene. V shed 2 bases and J 5 bases; nucleotides not matched to a gene: 8. CDR3 sequence reads: CASSLISGVGETQYF. DNA of the CDR3: TGTGCCAGCAGCTTAATAAGCGGGGTTGGGGAGACCCAGTACTTC.

This clonotype showed up just a few times. This chain connects TRBV9 to TRBJ2-7, with 10 bases that match TRBD2. Germline V CDR1 and CDR2: SGDLS, YYNGEE. The CDR3 loop spans 14 amino acids. The J segment lost 3 bases and the V segment lost 1 base, leaving 1 base of the junction unmatched. This chain's CDR3 is CASSVSSGGYEQYF. CDR3 bases: TGTGCCAGCAGCGTATCTAGCGGGGGCTACGAGCAGTACTTC. Full variable domain (missing parts from reference TRBV9 and TRBJ2-7): DSGVTQTPKHLITATGQRVTLRCSPRSGDLSVYWYQQSLDQGLQFLIQYYNGEERAKGNILERFSAQQFPDLHSELNLSSLELGDSALYFCASSVSSGGYEQYFGPGTRLTVT.

The chain links TRBV11-2 to TRBJ2-7, with D hard to call. CDR3 size: 17 residues. Germline V gene lookup returns CDR1 SGHAT and CDR2 FQNNGV. V lost 0 bases and J 0 bases, leaving 15 bases between the germline ends. The CDR3 DNA is TGTGCCAGCAGCTTAGATCGAGGCAAAAGAGGCTCCTACGAGCAGTACTTC. Translating it yields CASSLDRGKRGSYEQYF. The variable domain in full, with the rest retrieved from reference TRBV11-2 and TRBJ2-7, is EAGVAQSPRYKIIEKRQSVAFWCNPISGHATLYWYQQILGQGPKLLIQFQNNGVVDDSQLPKDRFSAERLKGVDSTLKIQPAKLEDSAVYLCASSLDRGKRGSYEQYFGPGTRLTVT.

The V and J genes are TRBV4-1 and TRBJ1-4; no clear D. V lost 0 bases, J lost 8 bases, and 19 bases lay in between. Per germline, CDR1 MGHRA and CDR2 YSYEKL. The CDR3 spans 17 residues. The CDR3 reads CASSQDGRRGFSEKLFF. CDR3 nucleotides: TGCGCCAGCAGCCAAGATGGACGAAGAGGCTTTAGCGAAAAACTGTTTTTT.

This sequence joins TRBV9 and TRBJ2-4, with D perhaps matching TRBD1 (6 bases). The CDR3 is 18 amino acids. Germline loops: CDR1 SGDLS, CDR2 YYNGEE. Trimming stripped 3 bases from V and 2 bases from J, with 21 bases between. The CDR3: CASSARANLGTPKNIQYF. The CDR3 DNA sequence: TGTGCCAGCAGCGCCAGGGCCAACCTCGGGACACCCAAAAACATTCAGTACTTC.

This chain links TRBV2 with TRBJ2-5; 7 bases agree with TRBD1. Germline V gives CDR1 SNHLY, CDR2 FYNNEI. Unmatched junction bases numbered 5, after V lost 9 bases and J lost 1 base. The CDR3 has 13 residues. The CDR3: CASRTGLQETQYF. The CDR3 DNA sequence: TGTGCCAGTAGGACAGGACTCCAAGAGACCCAGTACTTC.

The gene calls are TRBV10-2 and TRBJ1-5, with 10 bases matching TRBD1. The CDR3 consists of 14 residues. With 6 bases clipped from V and 7 bases from J, the junction kept 6 bases outside the gene matches. Germline V gene sequence: CDR1 WSHSY, CDR2 SAAADI. CDR3 in amino acids: CASRGTGAGQPQHF. CDR3 bases: TGCGCCAGCAGAGGGACAGGGGCAGGGCAGCCCCAGCATTTT.

V gene TRBV7-2 combines with J gene TRBJ2-1, with 10 bases lining up with TRBD2. The tail of the sequence fits TRBJ2-7 better, so the J call may be wrong. Germline assignment: CDR1 SGHTA and CDR2 FQGNSA. The CDR3 has 15 residues. The CDR3 is CASSVSSGGQAEQYF. CDR3 DNA: TGTGCCAGCAGCGTATCTAGCGGGGGCCAGGCGGAGCAGTACTTC.

This chain connects TRBV20-1 to TRBJ2-1, with a weak D call TRBD1 (5 bases). V was cut by 5 bases and J by 10 bases, with 12 bases left in between. This CDR3 has 11 residues. CDR1 is DFQATT, CDR2 SNEGSKA, per germline (reference sequence). The CDR3 protein is CSAPQVTEQFF. The CDR3 DNA sequence: TGCAGTGCTCCACAGGTAACGGAGCAGTTCTTC.

This clonotype has just one count. This chain uses TRBV10-3 with TRBJ2-1; 12 bases align to TRBD2. The J call may be in error: the DNA end matches TRBJ2-7 better. The CDR3 length is 15 residues. Germline values: CDR1 ENHRY, CDR2 SYGVKD. CDR3 residues: CAISELAGGPYEQYF. Written as DNA, the CDR3 is TGTGCCATCAGTGAACTAGCGGGGGGACCTTACGAGCAGTACTTC.

The V gene is TRBV20-1, the J gene TRBJ2-5, with 8 bases lining up with TRBD2. Germline trimming cut 3 bases from V and 4 bases from J; bases unmatched to any gene: 4. CDR3 size: 13 residues. Germline values: CDR1 DFQATT, CDR2 SNEGSKA (reference sequence). This CDR3 is CSASVGGVETQYF. In nucleotides, the CDR3 is TGCAGTGCTAGTGTCGGGGGGGTAGAGACCCAGTACTTC.

The V call is TRBV5-1, the J call TRBJ2-5; D is perhaps TRBD2 (5 bases). Trimming took off 3 bases at V and 6 bases at J, with 12 bases between the two ends. This CDR3 spans 13 amino acids. The V gene's germline CDR1 is SGHRS and CDR2 YFSETQ. CDR3 sequence: CASSYGDRKTQYF. The CDR3 DNA is TGCGCCAGCAGCTACGGGGATCGAAAGACCCAGTACTTC.

The chain joins TRBV6-6 to TRBJ1-5; the D is unclear. Trimming removed 8 bases from V and 0 bases from J, with 14 bases in between. The CDR3 has 15 residues. In germline, CDR1 is MNHNY, CDR2 SVGAGI (reference sequence). The CDR3 region is CASSPMKGSNQPQHF. DNA for the CDR3: TGTGCCAGCTCACCAATGAAGGGTAGCAATCAGCCCCAGCATTTT.

This sequence joins TRBV9 and TRBJ2-3; 9 bases fit TRBD2. Germline V gene sequence: CDR1 SGDLS, CDR2 YYNGEE. V was pared by 0 bases and J by 6 bases, with 5 bases of the junction left unmatched. CDR3 length: 15 residues. The CDR3 region has the DNA TGTGCCAGCAGCGTAGAAGTTAGCGGGGGCGATACGCAGTATTTT. Amino acid sequence: CASSVEVSGGDTQYF.

This clonotype appeared a few times. This chain connects TRBV12-3 or TRBV12-4 to TRBJ1-5, with 9 bases matching TRBD1. The CDR3 has 14 residues. The J segment lost 5 bases and the V segment lost 5 bases, leaving 4 bases of the junction unmatched. CDR3 bases: TGTGCCAGCAGTCGACAGGGGGGAGATCAGCCCCAGCATTTT. This gives the protein CASSRQGGDQPQHF.

The chain links TRBV5-1 to TRBJ1-2; TRBD1 matches at 9 bases. V shed 4 bases and J 4 bases; nucleotides not matched to a gene: 11. This CDR3 region has 16 residues. In germline, CDR1 is SGHRS, CDR2 YFSETQ. CDR3 bases: TGCGCCAGCAGCGGCACCGGGACAGGGCCTTTCTATGGCTACACCTTC. It is translated as CASSGTGTGPFYGYTF.

This clonotype was seen only a few times. V usage is TRBV20-1 and J usage is TRBJ2-4; D might be TRBD2 (5 bases). The CDR3 has 13 residues. Trimming left V 4 bases short and J 3 bases short, with 10 bases between. From germline, CDR1 is DFQATT and CDR2 SNEGSKA (reference sequence). CDR3 residues: CSAMTEGKNIQYF. CDR3 nucleotides: TGCAGTGCTATGACCGAGGGCAAAAACATTCAGTACTTC.

The V gene is TRBV4-2, the J gene TRBJ2-1, with 8 bases matching TRBD2. Germline-derived CDR1 and CDR2 are LGHNA and YNFKEQ. Trimming at V came to 1 base and at J to 1 base, leaving 6 bases not matched to a gene. The CDR3 is 17 amino acids. The CDR3 sequence is CASSQGLRGGSYNEQFF. CDR3 bases: TGTGCCAGCAGCCAAGGACTCCGGGGGGGATCCTACAATGAGCAGTTCTTC.

The chain has TRBV6-2 or TRBV6-3 and TRBJ2-7, with 7 bases lining up with TRBD2. V lost 6 bases, J lost 7 bases, and 18 bases stayed unmatched. From germline, CDR1 is MNHEY and CDR2 SVGEGT. The CDR3 contains 16 residues. Here the CDR3 reads CASRQNTGLDLNEQYF. The CDR3 region has the DNA TGTGCCAGCAGACAAAACACCGGACTAGACCTCAATGAGCAGTACTTC.

The V and J genes are TRBV2 and TRBJ1-4; D might be TRBD1 (5 bases). V dropped 1 base and J dropped 8 bases, with 14 bases sitting between them. The germline V gene encodes CDR1 SNHLY and CDR2 FYNNEI. The CDR3 contains 15 residues. Here the CDR3 DNA reads TGTGCCAGCAGTGAAGGTGCCAGGGTGAACGAAAAACTGTTTTTT. It yields the protein CASSEGARVNEKLFF. Using reference TRBV2 and TRBJ1-4 for the parts outside the CDR3, the full variable domain is EPEVTQTPSHQVTQMGQEVILRCVPISNHLYFYWYRQILGQKVEFLVSFYNNEISEKSEIFDDQFSVERPDGSNFTLKIRSTKLEDSAMYFCASSEGARVNEKLFFGSGTQLSVL.

The rearrangement links TRBV4-3 to TRBJ2-7; 8 bases match TRBD1. The CDR3 extends over 15 amino acids. Trimming took 1 base from V and 4 from J; bases not matched to a gene: 6. CDR1 and CDR2 from the germline V gene are LGHNA and YSLEER. The CDR3 is CASSQGRTGWYEQYF. CDR3 nucleotides: TGCGCCAGCAGCCAAGGCCGGACAGGGTGGTACGAGCAGTACTTC.

The chain carries TRBV7-9 and TRBJ1-4, with D unresolved. V gave up 2 bases and J gave up 5 bases, with 15 bases separating them. The CDR3 is 16 residues long. The V gene's germline CDR1 is SEHNR and CDR2 FQNEAQ (reference sequence). CDR3: CASSLPRGVWNEKLFF. The CDR3 nucleotides read TGTGCCAGCAGCTTACCAAGAGGTGTATGGAATGAAAAACTGTTTTTT.

This clonotype was counted between two and nine times. The rearrangement joins TRBV20-1 to TRBJ2-7; unclear D gene. Germline V gives CDR1 DFQATT, CDR2 SNEGSKA (reference sequence). This CDR3 has 13 amino acids. CDR3 amino acids: CSSPGTDSYEQYF. The CDR3 DNA is TGCAGCTCTCCGGGCACGGACTCCTACGAGCAGTACTTC.

Of note for this clonotype: A much larger clone differs by one base, so this may be a read error. The J gene is TRBJ2-3, the V gene TRBV29-1, with D possibly TRBD1 on 6 matching bases. Germline-derived CDR1 and CDR2 are SQVTM and ANQGSEA. This CDR3 has 15 residues. Trimming took 4 bases from V and 5 from J, leaving 19 bases between them. The chain's CDR3 is CSVAHSTGFIDTQYF. As DNA, the CDR3 is TGCAGCGTTGCCCACTCGACAGGCTTCATAGATACGCAGTATTTT.

The rearrangement links TRBV29-1 to TRBJ1-2; 8 positions match TRBD1. Germline loops: CDR1 SQVTM, CDR2 ANQGSEA. J gave up 3 bases and V 8 bases, and 5 bases lay outside the gene matches. The length of the CDR3 is 12 residues. The CDR3 coding sequence is TGCAGCATAAACAGGGGGGACTATGGCTACACCTTC. Its translation is CSINRGDYGYTF.

The chain recombines TRBV11-2 with TRBJ1-6, with a possible D match to TRBD1 (5 bases). Trimming pared 5 bases from V and 13 bases from J, leaving 15 bases between. CDR3 length: 13 residues. Germline lookup yields CDR1 SGHAT and CDR2 FQNNGV. CDR3 DNA: TGTGCCAGCAGCGACCTCCGGGACTCCCCCCTCCACTTT. Amino acid sequence: CASSDLRDSPLHF.